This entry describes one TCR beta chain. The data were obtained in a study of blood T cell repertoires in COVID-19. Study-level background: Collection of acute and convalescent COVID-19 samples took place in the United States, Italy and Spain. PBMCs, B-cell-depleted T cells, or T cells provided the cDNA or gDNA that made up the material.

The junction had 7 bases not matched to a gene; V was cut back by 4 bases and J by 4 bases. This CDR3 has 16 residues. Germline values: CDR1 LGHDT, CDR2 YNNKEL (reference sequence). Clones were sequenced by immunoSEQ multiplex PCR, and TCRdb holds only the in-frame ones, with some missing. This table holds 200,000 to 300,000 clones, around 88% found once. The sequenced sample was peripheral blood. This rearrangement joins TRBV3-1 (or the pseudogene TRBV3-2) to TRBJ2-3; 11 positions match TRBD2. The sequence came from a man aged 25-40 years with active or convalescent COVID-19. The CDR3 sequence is CASSPIAGGQSDTQYF. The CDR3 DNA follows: TGTGCCAGCAGCCCGATAGCGGGGGGGCAATCAGATACGCAGTATTTT.